This T cell receptor (beta chain) comes out of a study of CD8+CD57+ T cells in acquired aplastic anemia. About the research overall: The mean DNA yield obtained from sorted CD4+ and CD8+ cells came to roughly 3.4 ug.

In the case of this clonotype: Its antigen is still unknown.

V gave up 3 bases and J gave up 2 bases; unmatched junction bases: 1. CDR1 and CDR2 from the germline V gene are SGHVS and FQNEAQ. The CDR3 is made up of 14 amino acids. Genomic DNA served as template for TCR beta VDJ and CDR3 profiling. Each CDR3 protein gets one entry after TCRdb re-called the reads with MiXCR. The data hold 200,000 to 250,000 distinct CDR3 sequences, with 65% observed a single time. All patients picked for sequencing had shown, by flow cytometry, an expansion of CD8+CD57+ cells. Patients, without exception, had severe acquired aplastic anemia. Study results and limitations: Between the patient and control groups, CD8+ Simpson's diversity did not differ significantly. Patients and controls shared twenty-nine CD8+ CDR3 sequences.

This chain uses TRBV7-8 with TRBJ1-3; 7 nucleotides match TRBD1. Sequencing input: sorted CD4+, CD8+, or CD8+CD57+ T cells (not recorded which) from PBMCs. This TCR came from a human donor with aplastic anemia. This CDR3 reads CASSLGTAGNTIYF. CDR3 in DNA: TGTGCCAGCAGCTTGGGGACAGCTGGAAACACCATATATTTT.